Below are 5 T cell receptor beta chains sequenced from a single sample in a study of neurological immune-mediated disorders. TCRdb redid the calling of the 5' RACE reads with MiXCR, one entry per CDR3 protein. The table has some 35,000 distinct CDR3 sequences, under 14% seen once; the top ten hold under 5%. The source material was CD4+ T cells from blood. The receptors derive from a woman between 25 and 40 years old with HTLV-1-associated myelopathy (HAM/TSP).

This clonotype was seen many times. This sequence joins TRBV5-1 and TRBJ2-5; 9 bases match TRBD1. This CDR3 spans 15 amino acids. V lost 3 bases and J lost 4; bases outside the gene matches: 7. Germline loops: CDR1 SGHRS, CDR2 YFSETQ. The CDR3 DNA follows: TGCGCCAGCAGCTCCGTCAACAGGGGGCCAGAGACCCAGTACTTC. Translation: CASSSVNRGPETQYF. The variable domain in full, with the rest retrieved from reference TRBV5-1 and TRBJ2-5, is KAGVTQTPRYLIKTRGQQVTLSCSPISGHRSVSWYQQTPGQGLQFLFEYFSETQRNKGNFPGRFSGRQFSNSRSEMNVSTLELGDSALYLCASSSVNRGPETQYFGPGTRLLVL.

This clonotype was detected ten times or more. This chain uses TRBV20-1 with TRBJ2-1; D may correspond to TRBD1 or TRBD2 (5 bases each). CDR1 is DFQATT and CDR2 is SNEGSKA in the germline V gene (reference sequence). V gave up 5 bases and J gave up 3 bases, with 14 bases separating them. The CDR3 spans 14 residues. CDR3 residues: CSASGTKGYNEQFF. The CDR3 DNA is TGCAGTGCTTCCGGGACGAAAGGCTACAATGAGCAGTTCTTC.

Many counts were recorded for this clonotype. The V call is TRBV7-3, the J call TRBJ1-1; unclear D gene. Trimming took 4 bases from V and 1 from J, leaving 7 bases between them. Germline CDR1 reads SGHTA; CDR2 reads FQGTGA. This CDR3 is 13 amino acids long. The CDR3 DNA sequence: TGTGCCAGCAGCTCCAGTGCGAACACTGAAGCTTTCTTT. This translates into CASSSSANTEAFF. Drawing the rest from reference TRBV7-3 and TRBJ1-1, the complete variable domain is GAGVSQTPSNKVTEKGKYVELRCDPISGHTALYWYRQSLGQGPEFLIYFQGTGAADDSGLPNDRFFAVRPEGSVSTLKIQRTERGDSAVYLCASSSSANTEAFFGQGTRLTVV.

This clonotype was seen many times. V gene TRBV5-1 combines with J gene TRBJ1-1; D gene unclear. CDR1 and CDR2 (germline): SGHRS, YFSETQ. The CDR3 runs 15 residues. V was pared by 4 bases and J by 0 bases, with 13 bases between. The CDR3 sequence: CASSVSGILNTEAFF. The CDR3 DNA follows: TGCGCCAGCAGCGTCTCCGGGATCCTGAACACTGAAGCTTTCTTT.

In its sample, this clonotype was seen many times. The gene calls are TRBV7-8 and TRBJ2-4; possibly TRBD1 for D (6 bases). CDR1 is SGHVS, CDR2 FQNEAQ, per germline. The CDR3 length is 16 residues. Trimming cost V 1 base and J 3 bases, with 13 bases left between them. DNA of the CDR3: TGTGCCAGCAGCTTAGTACTACAGGACAGCAAAAACATTCAGTACTTC. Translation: CASSLVLQDSKNIQYF.